Sequencing of this T cell receptor beta chain was carried out in a study of graft-versus-host responses after intestinal transplantation. On the study more broadly: Tacrolimus and steroids were given for three to four years to all recipients after anti-thymocyte globulin induction.

V was cut by 0 bases and J by 2 bases, with 9 bases left in between. Germline values: CDR1 ENHRY, CDR2 SYGVKD. The CDR3 covers 15 residues. Here immunoSEQ multiplex PCR was the method, and the copy in TCRdb shows in-frame clones only, minus some. The sample lists roughly 53,000 clones, about 90% occurring once. This receptor was obtained from a human patient who received an intestinal transplant, so some T cells may come from the graft donor. Source: PBMCs, taken approximately 660 days after intestinal transplant. The chain employs TRBV10-3 and TRBJ2-3; D might be TRBD1 or TRBD2, each matching 6 bases. The CDR3 spells CAISESPGATDTQYF. The CDR3, as DNA: TGTGCCATCAGTGAGTCGCCGGGGGCCACAGATACGCAGTATTTT.